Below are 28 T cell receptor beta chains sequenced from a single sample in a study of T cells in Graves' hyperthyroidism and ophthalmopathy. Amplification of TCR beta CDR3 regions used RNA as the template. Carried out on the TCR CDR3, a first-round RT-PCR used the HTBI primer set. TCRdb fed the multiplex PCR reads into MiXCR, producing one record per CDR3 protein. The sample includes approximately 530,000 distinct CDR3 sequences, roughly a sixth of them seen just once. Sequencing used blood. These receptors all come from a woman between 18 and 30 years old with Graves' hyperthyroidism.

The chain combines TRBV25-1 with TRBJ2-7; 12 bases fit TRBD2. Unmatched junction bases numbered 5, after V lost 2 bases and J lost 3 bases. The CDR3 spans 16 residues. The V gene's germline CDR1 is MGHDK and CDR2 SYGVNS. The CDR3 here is CASSETRTSGNYEQYF. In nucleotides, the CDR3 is TGTGCCAGCAGTGAAACCCGGACTAGCGGGAACTACGAGCAGTACTTC.

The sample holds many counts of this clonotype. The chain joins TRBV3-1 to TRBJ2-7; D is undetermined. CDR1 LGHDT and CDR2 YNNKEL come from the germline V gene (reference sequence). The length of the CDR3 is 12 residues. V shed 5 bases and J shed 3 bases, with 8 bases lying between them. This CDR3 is CASSRSLYEQYF. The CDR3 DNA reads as TGTGCCAGCAGCAGATCGCTCTACGAGCAGTACTTC.

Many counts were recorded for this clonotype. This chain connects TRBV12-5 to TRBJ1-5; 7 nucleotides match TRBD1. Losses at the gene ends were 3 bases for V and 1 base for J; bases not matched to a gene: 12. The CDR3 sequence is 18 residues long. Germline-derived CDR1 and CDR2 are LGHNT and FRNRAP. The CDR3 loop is CASGFTGEGLRSNQPQHF. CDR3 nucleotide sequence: TGTGCTAGTGGTTTTACAGGGGAGGGATTGCGGAGCAATCAGCCCCAGCATTTT.

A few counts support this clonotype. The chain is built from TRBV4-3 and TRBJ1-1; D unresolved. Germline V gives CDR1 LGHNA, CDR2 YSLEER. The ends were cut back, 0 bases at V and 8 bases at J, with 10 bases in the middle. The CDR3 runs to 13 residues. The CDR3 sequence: CASSQDKGREAFF. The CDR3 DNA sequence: TGCGCCAGCAGCCAAGATAAAGGGAGAGAAGCTTTCTTT.

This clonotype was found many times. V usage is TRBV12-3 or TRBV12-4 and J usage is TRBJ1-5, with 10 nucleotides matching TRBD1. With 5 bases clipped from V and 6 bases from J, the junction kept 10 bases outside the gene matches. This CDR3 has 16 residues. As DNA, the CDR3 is TGTGCCAGCAGTGAGGACAGGGGGGTTGGGGGTCAGCCCCAGCATTTT. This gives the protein CASSEDRGVGGQPQHF.

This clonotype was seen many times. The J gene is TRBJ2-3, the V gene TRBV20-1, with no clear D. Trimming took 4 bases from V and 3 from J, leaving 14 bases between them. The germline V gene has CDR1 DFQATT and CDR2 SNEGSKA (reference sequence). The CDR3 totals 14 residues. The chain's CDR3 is CSANKDGTTDTQYF. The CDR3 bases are TGCAGTGCTAATAAGGACGGAACGACAGATACGCAGTATTTT.

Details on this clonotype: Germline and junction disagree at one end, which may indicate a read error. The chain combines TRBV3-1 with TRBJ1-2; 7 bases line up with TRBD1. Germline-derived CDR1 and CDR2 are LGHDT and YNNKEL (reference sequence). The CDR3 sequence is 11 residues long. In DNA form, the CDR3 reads TGTGCCGGCAGCGACAGGGTTGGCTACACCTTC. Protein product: CAGSDRVGYTF. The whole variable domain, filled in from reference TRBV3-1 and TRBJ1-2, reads DTAVSQTPKYLVTQMGNDKSIKCEQNLGHDTMYWYKQDSKKFLKIMFSYNNKELIINETVPNRFSPKSPDKAHLNLHINSLELGDSAVYFCAGSDRVGYTFGSGTRLTVV.

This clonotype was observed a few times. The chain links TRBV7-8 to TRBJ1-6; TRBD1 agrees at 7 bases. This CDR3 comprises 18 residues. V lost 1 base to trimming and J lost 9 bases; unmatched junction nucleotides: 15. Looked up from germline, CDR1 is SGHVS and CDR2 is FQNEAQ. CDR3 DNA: TGTGCCAGCAGCTTAGGACAGGGACGGTTTCGAATCCTTTCACCCCTCCACTTT. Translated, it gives CASSLGQGRFRILSPLHF.

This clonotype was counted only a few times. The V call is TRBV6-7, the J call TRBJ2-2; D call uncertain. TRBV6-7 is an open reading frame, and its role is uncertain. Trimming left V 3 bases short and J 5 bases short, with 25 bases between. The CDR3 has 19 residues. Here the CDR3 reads CASSYVGPRVPVGTGELFF. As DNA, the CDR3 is TGTGCCAGCAGTTATGTTGGCCCCCGAGTCCCGGTGGGGACCGGGGAGCTGTTTTTT.

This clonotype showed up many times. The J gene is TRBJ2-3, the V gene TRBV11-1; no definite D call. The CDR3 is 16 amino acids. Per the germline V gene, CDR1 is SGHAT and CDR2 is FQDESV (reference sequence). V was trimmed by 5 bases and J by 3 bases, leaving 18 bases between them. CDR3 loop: CASSPGFLHKTDTQYF. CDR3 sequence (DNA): TGTGCCAGCAGCCCCGGTTTCTTGCACAAAACAGATACGCAGTATTTT.

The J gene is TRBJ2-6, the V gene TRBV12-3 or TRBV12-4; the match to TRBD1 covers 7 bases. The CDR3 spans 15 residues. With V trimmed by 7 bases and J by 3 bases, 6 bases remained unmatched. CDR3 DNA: TGTGCCAGCACGCACGACAGGGATGGGGCCAACGTCCTGACTTTC. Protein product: CASTHDRDGANVLTF.

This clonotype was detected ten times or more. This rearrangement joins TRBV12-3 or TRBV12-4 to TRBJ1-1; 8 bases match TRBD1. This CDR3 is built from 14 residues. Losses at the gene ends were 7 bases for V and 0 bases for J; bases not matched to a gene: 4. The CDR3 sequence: CASTKQGVNTEAFF. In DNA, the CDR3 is TGTGCCAGCACTAAACAGGGGGTGAACACTGAAGCTTTCTTT.

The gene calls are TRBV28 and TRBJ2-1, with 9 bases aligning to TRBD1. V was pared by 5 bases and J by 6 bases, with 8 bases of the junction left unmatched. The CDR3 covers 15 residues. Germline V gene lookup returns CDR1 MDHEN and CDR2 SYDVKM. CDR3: CASSPSGTGINEQFF. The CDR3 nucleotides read TGTGCCAGCAGTCCCTCCGGGACAGGGATCAATGAGCAGTTCTTC.

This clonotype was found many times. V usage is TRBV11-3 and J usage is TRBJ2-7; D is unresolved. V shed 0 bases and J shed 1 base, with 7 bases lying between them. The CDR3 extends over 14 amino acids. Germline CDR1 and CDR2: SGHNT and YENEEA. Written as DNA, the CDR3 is TGTGCCAGCAGCTTAGAGAGGAGATCCTACGAGCAGTACTTC. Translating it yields CASSLERRSYEQYF.

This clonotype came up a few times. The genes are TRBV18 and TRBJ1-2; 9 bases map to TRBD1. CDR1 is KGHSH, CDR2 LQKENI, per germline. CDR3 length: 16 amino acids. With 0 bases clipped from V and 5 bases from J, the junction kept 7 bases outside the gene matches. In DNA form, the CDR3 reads TGTGCCAGCTCACCACCTGGGACAGGGTATTTGTATGGCTACACCTTC. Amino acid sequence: CASSPPGTGYLYGYTF.

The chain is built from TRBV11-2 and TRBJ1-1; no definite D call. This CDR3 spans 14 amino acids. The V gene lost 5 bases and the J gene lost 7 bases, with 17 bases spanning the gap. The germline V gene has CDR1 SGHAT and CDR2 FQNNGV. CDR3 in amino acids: CASSPLVLANEAFF. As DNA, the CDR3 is TGTGCCAGCAGCCCCCTCGTTCTGGCTAATGAAGCTTTCTTT.

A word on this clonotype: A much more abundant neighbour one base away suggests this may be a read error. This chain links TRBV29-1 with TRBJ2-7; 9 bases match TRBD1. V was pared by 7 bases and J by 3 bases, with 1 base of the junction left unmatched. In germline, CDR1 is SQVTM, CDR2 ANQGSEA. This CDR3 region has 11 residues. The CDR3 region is CSGQGVYEQYF. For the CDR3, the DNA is TGCAGCGGACAGGGGGTCTACGAGCAGTACTTC.

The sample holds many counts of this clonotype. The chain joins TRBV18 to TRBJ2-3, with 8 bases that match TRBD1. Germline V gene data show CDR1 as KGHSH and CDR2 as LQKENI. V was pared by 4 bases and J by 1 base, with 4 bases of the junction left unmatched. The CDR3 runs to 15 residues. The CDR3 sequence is CASSQGQVGTDTQYF. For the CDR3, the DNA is TGTGCCAGCTCACAGGGACAGGTCGGCACAGATACGCAGTATTTT.

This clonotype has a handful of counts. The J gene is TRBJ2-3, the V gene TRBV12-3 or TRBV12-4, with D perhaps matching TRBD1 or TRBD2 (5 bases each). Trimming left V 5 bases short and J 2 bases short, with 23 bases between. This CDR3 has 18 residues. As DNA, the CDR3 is TGTGCCAGCAGTCCGACGGGACCCTTCAAATGGGACACAGATACGCAGTATTTT. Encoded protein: CASSPTGPFKWDTDTQYF.

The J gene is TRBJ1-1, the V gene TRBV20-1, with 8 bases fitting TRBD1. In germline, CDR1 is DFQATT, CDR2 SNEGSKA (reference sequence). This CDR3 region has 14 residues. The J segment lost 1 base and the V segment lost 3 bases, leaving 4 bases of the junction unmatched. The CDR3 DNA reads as TGCAGTGCTAGTGACAGGGGTGAGAACACTGAAGCTTTCTTT. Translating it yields CSASDRGENTEAFF.

The CDR3 DNA reads TGCAGCGTACGAGTAGGGCTCAATCAGCCCCAGCATTTT. Its translation is CSVRVGLNQPQHF. The chain has TRBV29-1 and TRBJ1-5, with D unresolved. CDR1 is SQVTM and CDR2 is ANQGSEA in the germline V gene. V gave up 6 bases and J gave up 3 bases, with 12 bases separating them. CDR3 length equals 13 residues.

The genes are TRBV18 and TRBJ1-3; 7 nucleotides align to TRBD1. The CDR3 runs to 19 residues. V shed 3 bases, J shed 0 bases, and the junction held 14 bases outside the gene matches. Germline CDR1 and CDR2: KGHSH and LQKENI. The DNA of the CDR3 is TGTGCCAGCTCACCGTCGGGACAGACTTATGAGGTCTCTGGAAACACCATATATTTT. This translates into CASSPSGQTYEVSGNTIYF.

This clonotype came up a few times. This chain's CDR3 is CAGARSSYNEQFF. CDR3 bases: TGTGCTGGAGCGAGGAGCTCCTACAATGAGCAGTTCTTC. This chain connects TRBV12-5 to TRBJ2-1; D is unresolved. V lost 11 bases and J lost 0, with 11 bases in between. This CDR3 spans 13 amino acids. Per the germline V gene, CDR1 is LGHNT and CDR2 is FRNRAP.

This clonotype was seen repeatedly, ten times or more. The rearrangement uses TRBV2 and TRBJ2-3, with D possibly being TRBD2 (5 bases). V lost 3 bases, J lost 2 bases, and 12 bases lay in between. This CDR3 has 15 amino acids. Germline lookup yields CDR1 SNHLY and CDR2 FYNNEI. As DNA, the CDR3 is TGTGCCAGCAGTGAGCCATTGCTAGCCACAGATACGCAGTATTTT. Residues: CASSEPLLATDTQYF.

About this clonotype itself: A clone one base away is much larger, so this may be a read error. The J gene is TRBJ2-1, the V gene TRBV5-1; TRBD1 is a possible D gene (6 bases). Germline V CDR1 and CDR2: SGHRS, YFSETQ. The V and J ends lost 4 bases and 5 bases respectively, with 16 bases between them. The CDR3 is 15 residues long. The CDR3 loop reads CASSPEGERHNEQFF. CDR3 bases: TGCGCCAGCAGCCCAGAGGGGGAGCGTCACAATGAGCAGTTCTTC.

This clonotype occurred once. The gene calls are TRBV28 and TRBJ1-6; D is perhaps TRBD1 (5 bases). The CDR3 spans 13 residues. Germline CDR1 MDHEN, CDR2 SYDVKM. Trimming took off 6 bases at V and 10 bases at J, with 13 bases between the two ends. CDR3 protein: CASSPGRRSPLHF. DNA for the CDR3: TGTGCCAGCAGCCCGGGACGGCGGTCACCCCTCCACTTT.

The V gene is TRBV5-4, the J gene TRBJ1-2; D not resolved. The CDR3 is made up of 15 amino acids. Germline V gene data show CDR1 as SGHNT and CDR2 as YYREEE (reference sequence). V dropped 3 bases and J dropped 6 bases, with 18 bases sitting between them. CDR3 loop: CASSYPMELPDGYTF. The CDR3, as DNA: TGTGCCAGCAGCTACCCGATGGAGTTGCCGGATGGCTACACCTTC.

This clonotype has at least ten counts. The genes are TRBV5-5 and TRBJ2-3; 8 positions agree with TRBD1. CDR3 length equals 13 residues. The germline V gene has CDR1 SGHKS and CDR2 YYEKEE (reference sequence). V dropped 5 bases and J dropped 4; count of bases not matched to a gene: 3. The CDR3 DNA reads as TGTGCCAGCAGGGACAGGGTCGCAGATACGCAGTATTTT. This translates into CASRDRVADTQYF. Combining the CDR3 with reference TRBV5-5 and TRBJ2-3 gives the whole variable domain DAGVTQSPTHLIKTRGQQVTLRCSPISGHKSVSWYQQVLGQGPQFIFQYYEKEERGRGNFPDRFSARQFPNYSSELNVNALLLGDSALYLCASRDRVADTQYFGPGTRLTVL.